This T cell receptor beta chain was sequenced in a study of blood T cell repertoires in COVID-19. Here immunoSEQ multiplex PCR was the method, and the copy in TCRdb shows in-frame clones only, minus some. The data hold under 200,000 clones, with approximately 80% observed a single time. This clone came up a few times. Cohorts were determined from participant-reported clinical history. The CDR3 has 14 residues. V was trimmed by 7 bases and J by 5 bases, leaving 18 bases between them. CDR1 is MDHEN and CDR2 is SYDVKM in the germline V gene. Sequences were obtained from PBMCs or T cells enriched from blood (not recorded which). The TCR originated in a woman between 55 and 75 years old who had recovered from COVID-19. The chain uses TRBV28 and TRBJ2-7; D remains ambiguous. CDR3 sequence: CASTPTGPGDEQYF. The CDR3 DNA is TGTGCCAGCACACCCACCGGCCCCGGAGACGAGCAGTACTTC.